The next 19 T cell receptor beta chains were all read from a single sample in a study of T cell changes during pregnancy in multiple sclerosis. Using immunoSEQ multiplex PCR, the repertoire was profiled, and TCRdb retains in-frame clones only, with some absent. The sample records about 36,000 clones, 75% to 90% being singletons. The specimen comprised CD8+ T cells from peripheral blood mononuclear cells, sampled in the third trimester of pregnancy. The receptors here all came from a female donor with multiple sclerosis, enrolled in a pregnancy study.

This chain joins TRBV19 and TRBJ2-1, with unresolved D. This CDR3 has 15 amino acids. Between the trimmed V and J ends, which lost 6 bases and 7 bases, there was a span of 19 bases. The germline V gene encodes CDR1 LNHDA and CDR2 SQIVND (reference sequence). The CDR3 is CASRIPGSVRNEQFF. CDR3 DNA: TGTGCCAGTAGAATTCCTGGGTCGGTGAGGAATGAGCAGTTCTTC. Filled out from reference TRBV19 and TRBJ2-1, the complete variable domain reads DGGITQSPKYLFRKEGQNVTLSCEQNLNHDAMYWYRQDPGQGLRLIYYSQIVNDFQKGDIAEGYSVSREKKESFPLTVTSAQKNPTAFYLCASRIPGSVRNEQFFGPGTRLTVL.

DNA of the CDR3: TGTGCCAGCAGCTCGGGGGACAGGGGAATTACCGGGGAGCTGTTTTTT. Amino acids: CASSSGDRGITGELFF. This chain uses TRBV7-9 with TRBJ2-2, with 10 bases aligning to TRBD1. CDR3 length equals 16 residues. The germline V gene encodes CDR1 SEHNR and CDR2 FQNEAQ (reference sequence). After removal of 4 bases from V and 5 bases from J, the junction contained 7 bases not matched to a gene. Together with reference TRBV7-9 and TRBJ2-2, the CDR3 gives the full variable domain: DTGVSQNPRHKITKRGQNVTFRCDPISEHNRLYWYRQTLGQGPEFLTYFQNEAQLEKSRLLSDRFSAERPKGSFSTLEIQRTEQGDSAMYLCASSSGDRGITGELFFGEGSRLTVL.

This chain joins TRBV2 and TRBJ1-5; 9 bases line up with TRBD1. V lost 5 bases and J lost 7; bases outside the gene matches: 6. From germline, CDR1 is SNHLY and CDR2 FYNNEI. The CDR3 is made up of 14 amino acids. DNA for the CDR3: TGTGCCAGCAGTCCACCGGACAGGGGCCAGCCCCAGCATTTT. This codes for CASSPPDRGQPQHF.

CDR3 nucleotides: TGTGCCAGCAGTGACGAGTCGGGGGGGGGCACAGATACGCAGTATTTT. Its translation is CASSDESGGGTDTQYF. The rearrangement links TRBV6-4 to TRBJ2-3, with 8 nucleotides matching TRBD2. The CDR3 is 16 amino acids. Germline CDR1 and CDR2: MRHNA and SNTAGT. V dropped 2 bases and J dropped 1; count of bases not matched to a gene: 5.

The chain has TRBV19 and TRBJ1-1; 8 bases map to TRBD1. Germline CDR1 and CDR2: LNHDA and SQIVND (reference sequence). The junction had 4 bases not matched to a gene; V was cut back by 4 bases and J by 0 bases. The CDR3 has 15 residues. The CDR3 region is CASSTWTGMNTEAFF. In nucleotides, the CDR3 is TGTGCCAGTAGTACCTGGACAGGGATGAACACTGAAGCTTTCTTT. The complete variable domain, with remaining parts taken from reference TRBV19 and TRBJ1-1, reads DGGITQSPKYLFRKEGQNVTLSCEQNLNHDAMYWYRQDPGQGLRLIYYSQIVNDFQKGDIAEGYSVSREKKESFPLTVTSAQKNPTAFYLCASSTWTGMNTEAFFGQGTRLTVV.

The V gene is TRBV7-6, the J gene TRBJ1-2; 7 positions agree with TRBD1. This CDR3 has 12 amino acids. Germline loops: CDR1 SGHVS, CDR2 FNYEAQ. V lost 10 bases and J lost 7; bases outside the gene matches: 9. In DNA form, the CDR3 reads TGTGCCACCAGGGAGGGGGCAGCTGGCTACACCTTC. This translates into CATREGAAGYTF.

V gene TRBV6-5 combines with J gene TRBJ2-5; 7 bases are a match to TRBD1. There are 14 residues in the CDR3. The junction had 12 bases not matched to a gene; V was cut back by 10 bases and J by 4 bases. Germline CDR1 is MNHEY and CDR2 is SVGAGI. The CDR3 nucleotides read TGTGCCACTCAACAGGGGACGGAGGCAGAGACCCAGTACTTC. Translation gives CATQQGTEAETQYF.

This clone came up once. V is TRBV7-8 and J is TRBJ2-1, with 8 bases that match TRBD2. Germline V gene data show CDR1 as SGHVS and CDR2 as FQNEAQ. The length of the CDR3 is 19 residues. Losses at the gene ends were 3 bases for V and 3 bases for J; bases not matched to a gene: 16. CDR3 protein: CASSFHRRSLAGGYNEQFF. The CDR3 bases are TGTGCCAGCAGCTTCCACCGCCGTAGCTTGGCGGGGGGCTACAATGAGCAGTTCTTC.

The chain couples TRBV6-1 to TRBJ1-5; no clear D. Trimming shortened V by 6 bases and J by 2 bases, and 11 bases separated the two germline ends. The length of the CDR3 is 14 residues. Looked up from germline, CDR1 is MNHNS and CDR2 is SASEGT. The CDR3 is CASRDGRGNQPQHF. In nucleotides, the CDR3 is TGTGCCAGCAGAGACGGGAGGGGCAATCAGCCCCAGCATTTT.

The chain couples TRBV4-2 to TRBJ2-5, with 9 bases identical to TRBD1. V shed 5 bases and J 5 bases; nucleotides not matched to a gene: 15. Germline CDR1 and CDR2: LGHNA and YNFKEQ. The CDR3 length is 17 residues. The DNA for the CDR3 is TGTGCCAGCAGCACAAGATATTTAGGACAGGGGATGGAGACCCAGTACTTC. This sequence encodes CASSTRYLGQGMETQYF.

The CDR3 DNA follows: TGCGCCAGCAGCCAATCCTACAATGAGCAGTTCTTC. Protein: CASSQSYNEQFF. The rearrangement uses TRBV5-1 and TRBJ2-1; no definite D call. Trimming pared 4 bases from V and 1 base from J, leaving 3 bases between. Germline lookup yields CDR1 SGHRS and CDR2 YFSETQ. The CDR3 consists of 12 residues.

The CDR3 reads CASSQEFRSGNTIYF. DNA of the CDR3: TGCGCCAGCAGCCAAGAGTTTCGCTCTGGAAACACCATATATTTT. The rearrangement joins TRBV4-1 to TRBJ1-3; D remains ambiguous. The CDR3 sequence is 15 residues long. The germline V and J ends were trimmed by 0 bases and 0 bases, with 6 bases remaining between them. The germline V gene encodes CDR1 MGHRA and CDR2 YSYEKL.

The CDR3 nucleotides read TGCGCCAGCAGCCAGACAGGGGTCGGGAATTCACCCCTCCACTTT. This translates into CASSQTGVGNSPLHF. The chain employs TRBV4-3 and TRBJ1-6, with 8 bases fitting TRBD1. CDR1 and CDR2 from the germline V gene are LGHNA and YSLEER. This CDR3 has 15 amino acids. J gave up 7 bases and V 3 bases, and 5 bases lay outside the gene matches.

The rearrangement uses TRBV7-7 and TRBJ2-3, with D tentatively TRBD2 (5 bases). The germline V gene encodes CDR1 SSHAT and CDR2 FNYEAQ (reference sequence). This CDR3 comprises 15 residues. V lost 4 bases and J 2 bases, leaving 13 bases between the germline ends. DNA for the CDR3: TGTGCCAGCAGCTCTATGGCGGGCCTCACAGATACGCAGTATTTT. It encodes CASSSMAGLTDTQYF.

The CDR3 reads CASSQPDREYHEQYF. As DNA, the CDR3 is TGTGCCAGCAGTCAACCGGACAGGGAGTACCACGAGCAGTACTTC. The V call is TRBV6-6, the J call TRBJ2-7; 8 bases are shared with TRBD1. V trimming: 5 bases; J trimming: 5 bases; junction bases outside the gene matches: 11. The length of the CDR3 is 15 residues. Germline V gene sequence: CDR1 MNHNY, CDR2 SVGAGI (reference sequence).

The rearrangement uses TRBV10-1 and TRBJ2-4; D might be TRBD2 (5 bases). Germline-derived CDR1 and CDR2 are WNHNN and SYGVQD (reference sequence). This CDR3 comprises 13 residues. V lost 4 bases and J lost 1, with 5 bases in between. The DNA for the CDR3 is TGCGCCAGCAGTGGGGAGGCCAAAAACATTCAGTACTTC. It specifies CASSGEAKNIQYF.

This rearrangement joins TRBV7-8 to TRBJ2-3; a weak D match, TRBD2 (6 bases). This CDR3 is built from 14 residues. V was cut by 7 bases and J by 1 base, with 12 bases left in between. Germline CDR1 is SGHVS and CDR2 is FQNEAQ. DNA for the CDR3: TGTGCCAGCACAAGGGGAGGAGGCACAGATACGCAGTATTTT. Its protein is CASTRGGGTDTQYF.

Here the CDR3 reads CASSYYRDWDQETQYF. The CDR3 region has the DNA TGTGCCAGCAGCTACTACCGGGACTGGGACCAAGAGACCCAGTACTTC. This chain uses TRBV11-3 with TRBJ2-5; TRBD2 might be the D (6 bases). Germline V gene sequence: CDR1 SGHNT, CDR2 YENEEA. The V and J ends lost 4 bases and 0 bases respectively, with 15 bases between them. The CDR3 extends over 16 amino acids.

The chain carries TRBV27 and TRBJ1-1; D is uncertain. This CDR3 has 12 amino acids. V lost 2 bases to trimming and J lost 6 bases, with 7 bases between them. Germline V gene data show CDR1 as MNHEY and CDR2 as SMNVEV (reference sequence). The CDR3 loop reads CASSLGGAEAFF. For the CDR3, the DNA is TGTGCCAGCAGTTTAGGCGGGGCTGAAGCTTTCTTT.